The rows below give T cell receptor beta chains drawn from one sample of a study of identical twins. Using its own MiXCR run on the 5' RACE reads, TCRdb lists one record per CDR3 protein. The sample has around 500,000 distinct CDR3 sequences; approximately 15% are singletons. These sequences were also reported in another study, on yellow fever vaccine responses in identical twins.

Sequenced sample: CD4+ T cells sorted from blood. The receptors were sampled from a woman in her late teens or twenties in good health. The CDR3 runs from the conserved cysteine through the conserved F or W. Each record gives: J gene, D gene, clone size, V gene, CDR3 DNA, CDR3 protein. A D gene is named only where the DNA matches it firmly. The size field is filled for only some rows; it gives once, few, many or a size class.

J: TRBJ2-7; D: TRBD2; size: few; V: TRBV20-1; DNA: TGCAGTGCTTTGAGGACTAGCGGGAGTAACGAGCAGTACTTC; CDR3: CSALRTSGSNEQYF
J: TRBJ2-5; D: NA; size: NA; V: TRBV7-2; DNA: TGTGCCAGCAGCTTAGATAGCGGACAAGAGACCCAGTACTTC; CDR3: CASSLDSGQETQYF
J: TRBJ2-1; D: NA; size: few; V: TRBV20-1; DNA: TGCAGTGCTAGACTCGTTCTCTCCGAGCAGTTCTTC; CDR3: CSARLVLSEQFF
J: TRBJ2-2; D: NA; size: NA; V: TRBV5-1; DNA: TGCGCCAGCAGCTTGGAGTCGCTCGGGGAGCTGTTTTTT; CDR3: CASSLESLGELFF
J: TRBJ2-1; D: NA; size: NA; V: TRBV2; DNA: TGTGCCAGCAGGGCCGAAGGGTTCGGTGAGCAGTTCTTC; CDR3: CASRAEGFGEQFF
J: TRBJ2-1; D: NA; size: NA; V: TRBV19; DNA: TGTGCCAGTAGTATCCCCGGGACTCCCTCTGGAAACCAGTTCTTC; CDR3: CASSIPGTPSGNQFF
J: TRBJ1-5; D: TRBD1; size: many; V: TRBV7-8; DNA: TGTGCCAGCAGCCCTCAAGGGGGCATCAATCAGCCCCAGCATTTT; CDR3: CASSPQGGINQPQHF
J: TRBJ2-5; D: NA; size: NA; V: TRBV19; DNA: TGTGCCAGTAGTATTCGCAGGACAGTCCAAGAGACCCAGTACTTC; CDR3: CASSIRRTVQETQYF
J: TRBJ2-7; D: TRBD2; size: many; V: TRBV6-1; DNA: TGTGCCAGCAGGACTAGCGGGGCTTACGAGCAGTACTTC; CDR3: CASRTSGAYEQYF
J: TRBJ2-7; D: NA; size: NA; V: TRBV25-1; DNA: TGTGCCAGCAGTGGGGTGGGGCGGGACGAGCAGTACTTC; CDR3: CASSGVGRDEQYF
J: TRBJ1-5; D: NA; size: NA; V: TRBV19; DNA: TGTGCCAGTAGACGGACAGCCTCGGGGAATCAGCCCCAGCATTTT; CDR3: CASRRTASGNQPQHF
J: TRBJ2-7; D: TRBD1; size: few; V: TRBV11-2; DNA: TGTGCCAGCAGCACAAACTCCCCCGGGACAGGGGTCTTGAACGAGCAGTACTTC; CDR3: CASSTNSPGTGVLNEQYF
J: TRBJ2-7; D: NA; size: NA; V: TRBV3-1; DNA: TGTGCCAGCAGCCAAGACGTTACAAGGGCGTACGAGCAGTACTTC; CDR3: CASSQDVTRAYEQYF
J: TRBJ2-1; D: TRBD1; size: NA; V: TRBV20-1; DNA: TGCAGTGCTTTCGGGACAGCTTACAATGAGCAGTTCTTC; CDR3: CSAFGTAYNEQFF
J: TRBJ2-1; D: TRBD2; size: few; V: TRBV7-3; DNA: TGTGCCAGCATGGCGGGGGGGCACGACAATGAGCAGTTCTTC; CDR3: CASMAGGHDNEQFF
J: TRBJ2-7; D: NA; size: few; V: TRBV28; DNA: TGTGCCAGCAATAGTGCAGTTGCCTACGAGCAGTACTTC; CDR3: CASNSAVAYEQYF
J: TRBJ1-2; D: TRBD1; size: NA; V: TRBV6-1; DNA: TGTGCCAGCAGGGAACAGGGGGCGTATGGCTACACCTTC; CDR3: CASREQGAYGYTF
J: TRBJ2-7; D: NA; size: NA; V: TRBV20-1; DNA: TGCAGTGCTAGGGGGGGTGCGGTATTTGTGCAGTACTTC; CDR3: CSARGGAVFVQYF
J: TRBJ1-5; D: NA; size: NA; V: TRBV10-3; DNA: TGTGCCATCGCGGCGGACCGAGAAAAAGCCCAGCATTTT; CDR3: CAIAADREKAQHF
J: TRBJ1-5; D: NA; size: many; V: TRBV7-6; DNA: TGTGCCAGCAGCCCACTCGGTAGTTACCAGCCCCAGCATTTT; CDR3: CASSPLGSYQPQHF
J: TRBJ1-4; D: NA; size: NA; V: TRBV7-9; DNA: TGTGCCAGCAGGGGGAAGGATAATGAAAAACTGTTTTTT; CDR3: CASRGKDNEKLFF
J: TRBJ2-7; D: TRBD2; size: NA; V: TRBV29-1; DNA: TGCAGCGCCGCGGACGGGACTAGCGGGGAACCCTACGAGCAGTACTTC; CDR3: CSAADGTSGEPYEQYF
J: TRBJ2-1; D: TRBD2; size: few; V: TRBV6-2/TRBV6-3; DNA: TGTGCCAGCAGGAAACTAGCGGGGGACTACAATGAGCAGTTCTTC; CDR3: CASRKLAGDYNEQFF
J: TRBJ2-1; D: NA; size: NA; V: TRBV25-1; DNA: TGTGCCAGCACCCCCCGAGCGGGACAAACATCCGCCTACAATGAGCAGTTCTTC; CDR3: CASTPRAGQTSAYNEQFF
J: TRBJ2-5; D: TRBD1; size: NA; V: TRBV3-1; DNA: TGTGCCAGCAGCCAAACCGGGACAGGTGAAGAGACCCAGTACTTC; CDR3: CASSQTGTGEETQYF
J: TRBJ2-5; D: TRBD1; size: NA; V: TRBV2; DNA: TGTGCCACAACATTCCGGACAGGGATTGGGGAGACCCAGTACTTC; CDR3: CATTFRTGIGETQYF
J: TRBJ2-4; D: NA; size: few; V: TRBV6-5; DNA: TGTGCCAGCAGTTACTCGTCGATAGCCTCTAAAAACATTCAGTACTTC; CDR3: CASSYSSIASKNIQYF
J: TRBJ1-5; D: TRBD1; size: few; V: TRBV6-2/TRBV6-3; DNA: TGTGCCAGCAGTGCCGGGACAGCGAATCAGCCCCAGCATTTT; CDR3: CASSAGTANQPQHF
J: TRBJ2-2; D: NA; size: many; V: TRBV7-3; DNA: TGTGCCAGCAGCCCCCCGGGGGGCACGAACACCGGGGAGCTGTTTTTT; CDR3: CASSPPGGTNTGELFF
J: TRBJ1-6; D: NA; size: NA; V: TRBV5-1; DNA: TGCGCCAGCAGCCTGGACCCGAGCTCCTATAATTCACCCCTCCACTTT; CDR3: CASSLDPSSYNSPLHF
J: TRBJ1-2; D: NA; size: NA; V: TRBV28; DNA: TGTGCCAGCAGCCAGATCGACGGCTATGGCTACACCTTC; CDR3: CASSQIDGYGYTF
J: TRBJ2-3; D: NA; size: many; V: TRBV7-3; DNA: TGTGCCAGCAGCTTAATCCGCACAGATACGCAGTATTTT; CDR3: CASSLIRTDTQYF
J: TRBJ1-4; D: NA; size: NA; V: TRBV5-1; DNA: TGCGCCAGCAGCTTGGAAGGCGGGAGGACTAATGAAAAACTGTTTTTT; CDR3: CASSLEGGRTNEKLFF
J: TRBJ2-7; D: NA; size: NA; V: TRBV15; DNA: TGTGCCACCAGCAGAGCAGGTCAGGGACCCTACGAGCAGTACTTC; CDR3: CATSRAGQGPYEQYF
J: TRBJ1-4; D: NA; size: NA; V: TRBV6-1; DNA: TGTGCCAGCAGGCAAGGACGAACTAATGAAAAACTGTTTTTT; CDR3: CASRQGRTNEKLFF
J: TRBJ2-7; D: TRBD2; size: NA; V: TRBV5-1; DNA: TGCGCCAGCAGCTTGATCGCGGGGGGTACCTACGAGCAGTACTTC; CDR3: CASSLIAGGTYEQYF
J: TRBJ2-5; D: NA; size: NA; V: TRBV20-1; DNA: TGCAGTGCTACACCTACTTTAACACCTTACATTCAAGAGACCCAGTACTTC; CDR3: CSATPTLTPYIQETQYF
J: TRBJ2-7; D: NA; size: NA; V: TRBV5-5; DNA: TGTGCCAGCAGCTTGGCTCTCCTCTGCGAGCAGTACTTC; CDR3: CASSLALLCEQYF
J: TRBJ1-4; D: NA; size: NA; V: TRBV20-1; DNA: TGCAGTGCTAGAGCTTGGGGGCCAGGGGAAGACGAAAAACTGTTTTTT; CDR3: CSARAWGPGEDEKLFF
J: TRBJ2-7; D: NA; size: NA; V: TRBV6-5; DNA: TGTGCCAGCAGTTACCCCCCCTTCTACGAGCAGTACTTC; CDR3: CASSYPPFYEQYF
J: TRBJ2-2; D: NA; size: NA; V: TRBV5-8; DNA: TGTGCCAGCAGCTTTATTTTCGGGGAGCTGTTTTTT; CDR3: CASSFIFGELFF
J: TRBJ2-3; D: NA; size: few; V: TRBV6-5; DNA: TGTGCCAGCAGTTACGGGGGGCCGGGGGTTGGGGCAGATACGCAGTATTTT; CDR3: CASSYGGPGVGADTQYF
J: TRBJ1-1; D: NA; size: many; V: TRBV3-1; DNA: TGTGCCAGCAGCCAAGGGCAGAACACTGAAGCTTTCTTT; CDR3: CASSQGQNTEAFF
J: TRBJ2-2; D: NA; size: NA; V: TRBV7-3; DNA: TGTGCCTTCACCCTTGGGACCAGAACAGCAACGAACACCGGGGAGCTGTTTTTT; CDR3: CAFTLGTRTATNTGELFF
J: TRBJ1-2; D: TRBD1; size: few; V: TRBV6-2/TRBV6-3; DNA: TGTGCCAGCAGGCAAAGACAGGGGCCTAACTATGGCTACACCTTC; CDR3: CASRQRQGPNYGYTF
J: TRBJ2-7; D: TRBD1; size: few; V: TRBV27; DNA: TGTGCCAGCAGGACCGGGACAGGGTTTTACTTC; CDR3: CASRTGTGFYF
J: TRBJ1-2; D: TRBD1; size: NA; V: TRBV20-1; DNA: TGCAGTGCTAGAGAGGGAACAGGGGTTAGCTACACCTTC; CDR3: CSAREGTGVSYTF
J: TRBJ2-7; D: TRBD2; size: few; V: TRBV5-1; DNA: TGCGCCAGCAGCATGACTAGCGGGAGCTCCTACGAGCAGTACTTC; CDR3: CASSMTSGSSYEQYF